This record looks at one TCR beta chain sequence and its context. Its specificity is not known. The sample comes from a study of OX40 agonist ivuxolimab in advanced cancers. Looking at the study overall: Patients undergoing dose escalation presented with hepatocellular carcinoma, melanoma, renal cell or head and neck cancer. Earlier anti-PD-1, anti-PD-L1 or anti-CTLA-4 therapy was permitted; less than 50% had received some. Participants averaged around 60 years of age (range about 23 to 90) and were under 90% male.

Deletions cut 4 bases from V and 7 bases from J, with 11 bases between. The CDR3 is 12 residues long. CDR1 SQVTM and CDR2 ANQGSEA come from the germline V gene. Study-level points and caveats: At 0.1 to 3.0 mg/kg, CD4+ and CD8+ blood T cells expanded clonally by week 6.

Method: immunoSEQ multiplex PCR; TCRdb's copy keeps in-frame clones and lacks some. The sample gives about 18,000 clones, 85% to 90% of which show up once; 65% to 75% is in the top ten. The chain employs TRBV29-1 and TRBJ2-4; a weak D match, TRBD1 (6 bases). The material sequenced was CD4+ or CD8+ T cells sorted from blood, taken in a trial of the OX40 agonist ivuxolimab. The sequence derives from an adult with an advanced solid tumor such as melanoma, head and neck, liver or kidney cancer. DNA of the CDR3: TGCAGCGTTGCAGGGGAGTTTAACATTCAGTACTTC. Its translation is CSVAGEFNIQYF.